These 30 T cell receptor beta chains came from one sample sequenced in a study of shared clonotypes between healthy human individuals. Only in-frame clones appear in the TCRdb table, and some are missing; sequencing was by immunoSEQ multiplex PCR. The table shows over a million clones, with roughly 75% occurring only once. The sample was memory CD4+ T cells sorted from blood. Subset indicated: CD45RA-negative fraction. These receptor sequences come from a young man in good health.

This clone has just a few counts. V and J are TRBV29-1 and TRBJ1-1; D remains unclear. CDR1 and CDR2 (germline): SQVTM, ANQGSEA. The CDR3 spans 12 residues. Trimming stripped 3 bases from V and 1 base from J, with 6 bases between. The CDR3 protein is CSVDAANTEAFF. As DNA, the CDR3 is TGCAGCGTTGACGCAGCGAACACTGAAGCTTTCTTT.

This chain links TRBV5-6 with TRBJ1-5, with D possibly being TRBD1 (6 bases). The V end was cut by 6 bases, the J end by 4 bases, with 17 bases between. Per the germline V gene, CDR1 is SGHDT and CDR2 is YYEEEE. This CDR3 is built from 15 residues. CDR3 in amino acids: CASKFGWQGNQPQHF. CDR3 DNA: TGTGCCAGCAAATTTGGCTGGCAGGGGAATCAGCCCCAGCATTTT.

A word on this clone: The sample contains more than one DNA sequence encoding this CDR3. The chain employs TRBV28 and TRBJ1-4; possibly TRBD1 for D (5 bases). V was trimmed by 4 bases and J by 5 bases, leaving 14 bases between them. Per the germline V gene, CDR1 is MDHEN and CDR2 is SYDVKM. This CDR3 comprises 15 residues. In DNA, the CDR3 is TGTGCCAGCAGTTCGACGGGAGGGGCAAATGAAAAACTGTTTTTT. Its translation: CASSSTGGANEKLFF.

CDR3 coding DNA: TGTGCCAGCGGGGGGGGTGAAGGGCTGGGAAACACCATATATTTT. Residues: CASGGGEGLGNTIYF. This chain links TRBV6-1 with TRBJ1-3, with D possibly being TRBD1 (5 bases). The CDR3 sequence is 15 residues long. V was trimmed by 8 bases and J by 4 bases, leaving 18 bases between them. The germline V gene has CDR1 MNHNS and CDR2 SASEGT.

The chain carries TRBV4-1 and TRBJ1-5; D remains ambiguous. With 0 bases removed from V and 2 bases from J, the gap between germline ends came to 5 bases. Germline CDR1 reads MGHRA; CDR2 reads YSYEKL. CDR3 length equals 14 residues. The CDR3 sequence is CASSQERGNQPQHF. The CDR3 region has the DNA TGCGCCAGCAGCCAAGAAAGGGGCAATCAGCCCCAGCATTTT.

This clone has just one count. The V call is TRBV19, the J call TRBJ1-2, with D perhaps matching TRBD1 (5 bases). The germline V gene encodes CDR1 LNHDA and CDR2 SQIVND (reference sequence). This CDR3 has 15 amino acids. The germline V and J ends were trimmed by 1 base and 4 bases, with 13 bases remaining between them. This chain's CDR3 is CASSIADRQIYGYTF. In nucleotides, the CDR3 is TGTGCCAGTAGTATAGCGGACCGACAGATCTATGGCTACACCTTC.

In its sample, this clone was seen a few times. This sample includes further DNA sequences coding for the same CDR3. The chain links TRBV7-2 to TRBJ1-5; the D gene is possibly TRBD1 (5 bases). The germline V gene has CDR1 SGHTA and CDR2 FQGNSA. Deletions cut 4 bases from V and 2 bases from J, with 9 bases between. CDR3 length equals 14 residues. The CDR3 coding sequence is TGTGCCAGCAGCTCAGACAGTGGCAATCAGCCCCAGCATTTT. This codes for CASSSDSGNQPQHF.

CDR3 nucleotides: TGTGCCATCAGTGACGTCTCTGGAAACACCATATATTTT. It is translated as CAISDVSGNTIYF. The chain has TRBV10-3 and TRBJ1-3, with D unclear. This CDR3 region has 13 residues. The germline CDR1 and CDR2 sequences are ENHRY and SYGVKD. The V end lost 3 bases, the J end lost 0 bases, and 3 bases lay between the germline ends.

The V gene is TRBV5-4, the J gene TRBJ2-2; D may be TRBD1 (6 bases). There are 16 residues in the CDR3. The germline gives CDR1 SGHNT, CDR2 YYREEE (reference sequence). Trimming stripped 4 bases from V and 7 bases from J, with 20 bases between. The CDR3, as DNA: TGTGCCAGCAGCCTGGACCGGGACACACGCGTCGGGGAGCTGTTTTTT. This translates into CASSLDRDTRVGELFF.

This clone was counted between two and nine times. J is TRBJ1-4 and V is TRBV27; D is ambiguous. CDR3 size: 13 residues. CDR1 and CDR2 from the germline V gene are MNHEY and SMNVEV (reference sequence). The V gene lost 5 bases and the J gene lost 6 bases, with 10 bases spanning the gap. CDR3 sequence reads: CASSGLWDEKLFF. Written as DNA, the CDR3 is TGTGCCAGCAGTGGTCTATGGGATGAAAAACTGTTTTTT.

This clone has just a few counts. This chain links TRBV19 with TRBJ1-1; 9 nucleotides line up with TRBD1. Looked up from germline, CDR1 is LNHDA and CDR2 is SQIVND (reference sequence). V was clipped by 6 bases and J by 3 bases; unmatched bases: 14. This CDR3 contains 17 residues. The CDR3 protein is CASRQTGTGSKDTEAFF. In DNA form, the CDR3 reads TGTGCCAGTAGGCAAACCGGGACAGGGAGTAAGGACACTGAAGCTTTCTTT.

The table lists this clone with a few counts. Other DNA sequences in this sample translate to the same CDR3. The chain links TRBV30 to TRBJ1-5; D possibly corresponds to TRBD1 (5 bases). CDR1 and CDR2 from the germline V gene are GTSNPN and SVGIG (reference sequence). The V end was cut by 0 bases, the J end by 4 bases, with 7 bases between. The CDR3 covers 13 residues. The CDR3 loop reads CAWSVEGNQPQHF. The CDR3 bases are TGTGCCTGGAGTGTAGAGGGGAATCAGCCCCAGCATTTT.

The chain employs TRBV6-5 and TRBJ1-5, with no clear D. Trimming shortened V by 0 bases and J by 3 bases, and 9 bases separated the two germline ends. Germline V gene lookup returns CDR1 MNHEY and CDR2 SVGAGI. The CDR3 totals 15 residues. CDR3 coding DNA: TGTGCCAGCAGTTACTCAGGAGCTCTCAATCAGCCCCAGCATTTT. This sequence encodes CASSYSGALNQPQHF.

CDR3 region: CASSLGGVYEQYF. CDR3 DNA sequence: TGTGCCAGCAGCTTGGGAGGGGTCTACGAGCAGTACTTC. The gene calls are TRBV5-6 and TRBJ2-5, with D possibly called TRBD1 or TRBD2 (5 bases each). The tail of the sequence fits TRBJ2-7 better, so the J call may be wrong. CDR3 size: 13 residues. The germline V gene encodes CDR1 SGHDT and CDR2 YYEEEE.

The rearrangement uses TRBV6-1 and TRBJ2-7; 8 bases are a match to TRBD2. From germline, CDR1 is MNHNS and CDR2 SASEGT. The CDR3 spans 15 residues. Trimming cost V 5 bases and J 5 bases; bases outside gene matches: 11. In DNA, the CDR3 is TGTGCCAGCAGTCCTAGGCGGGAGGCCACCAACGAGCAGTACTTC. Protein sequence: CASSPRREATNEQYF.

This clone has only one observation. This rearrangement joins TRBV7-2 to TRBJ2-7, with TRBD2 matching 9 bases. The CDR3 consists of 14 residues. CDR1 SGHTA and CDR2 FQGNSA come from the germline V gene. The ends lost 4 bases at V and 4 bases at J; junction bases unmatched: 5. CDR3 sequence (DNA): TGTGCCAGCAGCTCTCAGCGGGGGGCTTACGAGCAGTACTTC. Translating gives CASSSQRGAYEQYF.

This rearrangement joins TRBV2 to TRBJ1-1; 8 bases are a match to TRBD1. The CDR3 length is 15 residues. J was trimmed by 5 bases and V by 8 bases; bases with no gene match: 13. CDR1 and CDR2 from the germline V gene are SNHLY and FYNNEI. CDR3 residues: CASSPTTGGGTEAFF. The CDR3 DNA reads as TGTGCCAGCTCCCCAACCACAGGGGGAGGGACTGAAGCTTTCTTT.

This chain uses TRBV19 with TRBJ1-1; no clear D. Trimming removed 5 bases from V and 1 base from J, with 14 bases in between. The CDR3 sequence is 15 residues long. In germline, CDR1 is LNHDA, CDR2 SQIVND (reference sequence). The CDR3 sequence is CASSAFGEKNTEAFF. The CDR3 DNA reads TGTGCCAGTAGTGCGTTCGGGGAAAAGAACACTGAAGCTTTCTTT.

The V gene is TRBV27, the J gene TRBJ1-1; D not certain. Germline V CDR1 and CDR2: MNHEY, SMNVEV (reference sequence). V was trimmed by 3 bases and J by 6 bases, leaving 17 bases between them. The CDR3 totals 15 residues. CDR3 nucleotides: TGTGCCAGCAGTTTCAGTCGTGTCAGTTCGGCTGAAGCTTTCTTT. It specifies CASSFSRVSSAEAFF.

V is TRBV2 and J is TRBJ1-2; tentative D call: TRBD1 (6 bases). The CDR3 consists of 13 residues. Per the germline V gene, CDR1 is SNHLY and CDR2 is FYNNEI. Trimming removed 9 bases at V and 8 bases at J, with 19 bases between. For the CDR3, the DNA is TGTGCCAGTCGGGACAAAGTTTCGACCGGCTACACCTTC. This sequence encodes CASRDKVSTGYTF.

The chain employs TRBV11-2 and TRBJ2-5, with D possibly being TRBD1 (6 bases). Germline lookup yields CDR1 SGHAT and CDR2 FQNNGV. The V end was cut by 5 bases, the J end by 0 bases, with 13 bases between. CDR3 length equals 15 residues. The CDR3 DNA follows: TGTGCCAGCAGCCTCGGCACAGGGTACCAAGAGACCCAGTACTTC. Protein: CASSLGTGYQETQYF.

CDR3 sequence: CASGTSGGYEQYF. In DNA form, the CDR3 reads TGTGCCAGTGGGACTAGCGGGGGATACGAGCAGTACTTC. The V gene is TRBV19, the J gene TRBJ2-5, with TRBD2 matching 14 bases. The J call could be wrong; TRBJ2-7 is a better fit for the DNA end. CDR3 length: 13 amino acids. Germline CDR1 is LNHDA and CDR2 is SQIVND (reference sequence).

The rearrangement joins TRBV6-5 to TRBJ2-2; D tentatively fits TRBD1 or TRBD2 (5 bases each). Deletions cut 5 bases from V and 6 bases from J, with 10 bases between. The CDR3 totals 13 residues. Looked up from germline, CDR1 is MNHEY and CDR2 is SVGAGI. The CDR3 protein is CASSRGWAGELFF. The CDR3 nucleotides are TGTGCCAGCAGTCGGGGCTGGGCCGGGGAGCTGTTTTTT.

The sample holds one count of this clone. Here the CDR3 DNA reads TGTGCCAGCAGCGTAGCCGCCGACTTTTTAAATGAGCAGTTCTTC. It encodes CASSVAADFLNEQFF. V is TRBV9 and J is TRBJ2-1, with no clear D. The germline gives CDR1 SGDLS, CDR2 YYNGEE. This CDR3 is 15 amino acids long. Trimming cost V 0 bases and J 7 bases, with 14 bases left between them. The full variable domain, its missing parts supplied by reference TRBV9 and TRBJ2-1, is DSGVTQTPKHLITATGQRVTLRCSPRSGDLSVYWYQQSLDQGLQFLIQYYNGEERAKGNILERFSAQQFPDLHSELNLSSLELGDSALYFCASSVAADFLNEQFFGPGTRLTVL.

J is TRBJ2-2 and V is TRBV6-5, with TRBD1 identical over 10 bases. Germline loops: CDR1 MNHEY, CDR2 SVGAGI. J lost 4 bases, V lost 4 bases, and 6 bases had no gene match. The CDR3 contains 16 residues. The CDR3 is CASSSPGQGLTGELFF. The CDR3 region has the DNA TGTGCCAGCAGTTCACCGGGACAGGGGCTCACCGGGGAGCTGTTTTTT.

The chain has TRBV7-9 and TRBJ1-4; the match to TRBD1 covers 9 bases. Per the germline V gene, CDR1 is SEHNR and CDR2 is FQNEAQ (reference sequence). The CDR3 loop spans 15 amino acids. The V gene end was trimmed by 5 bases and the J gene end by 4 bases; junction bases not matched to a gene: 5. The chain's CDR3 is CASSEGQGGNEKLFF. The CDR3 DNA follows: TGTGCCAGCAGCGAGGGACAGGGTGGTAATGAAAAACTGTTTTTT.

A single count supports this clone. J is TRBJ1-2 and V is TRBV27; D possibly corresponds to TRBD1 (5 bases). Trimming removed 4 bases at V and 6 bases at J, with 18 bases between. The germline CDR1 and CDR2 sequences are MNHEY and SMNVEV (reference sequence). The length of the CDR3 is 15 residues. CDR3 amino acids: CASSSRRDGINGYTF. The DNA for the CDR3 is TGTGCCAGCAGTTCACGCCGGGACGGGATTAATGGCTACACCTTC.

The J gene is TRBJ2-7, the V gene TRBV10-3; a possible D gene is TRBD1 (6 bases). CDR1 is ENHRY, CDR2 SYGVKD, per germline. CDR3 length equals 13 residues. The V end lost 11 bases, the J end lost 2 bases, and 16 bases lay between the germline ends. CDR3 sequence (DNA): TGTGCCGCCAAGGACAGTGATACCTACGAGCAGTACTTC. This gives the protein CAAKDSDTYEQYF.

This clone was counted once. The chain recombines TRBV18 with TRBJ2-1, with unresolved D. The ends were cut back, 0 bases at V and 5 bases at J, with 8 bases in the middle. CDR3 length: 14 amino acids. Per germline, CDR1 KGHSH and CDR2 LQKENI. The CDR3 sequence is CASSPPGHDNEQFF. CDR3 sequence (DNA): TGTGCCAGCTCACCACCAGGCCACGACAATGAGCAGTTCTTC.

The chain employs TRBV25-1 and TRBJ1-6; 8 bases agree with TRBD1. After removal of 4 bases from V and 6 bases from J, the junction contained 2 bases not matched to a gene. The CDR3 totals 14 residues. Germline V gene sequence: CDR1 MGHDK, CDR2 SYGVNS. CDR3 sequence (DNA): TGTGCCAGCAGTGGGACAGGGAGTAATTCACCCCTCCACTTT. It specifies CASSGTGSNSPLHF.